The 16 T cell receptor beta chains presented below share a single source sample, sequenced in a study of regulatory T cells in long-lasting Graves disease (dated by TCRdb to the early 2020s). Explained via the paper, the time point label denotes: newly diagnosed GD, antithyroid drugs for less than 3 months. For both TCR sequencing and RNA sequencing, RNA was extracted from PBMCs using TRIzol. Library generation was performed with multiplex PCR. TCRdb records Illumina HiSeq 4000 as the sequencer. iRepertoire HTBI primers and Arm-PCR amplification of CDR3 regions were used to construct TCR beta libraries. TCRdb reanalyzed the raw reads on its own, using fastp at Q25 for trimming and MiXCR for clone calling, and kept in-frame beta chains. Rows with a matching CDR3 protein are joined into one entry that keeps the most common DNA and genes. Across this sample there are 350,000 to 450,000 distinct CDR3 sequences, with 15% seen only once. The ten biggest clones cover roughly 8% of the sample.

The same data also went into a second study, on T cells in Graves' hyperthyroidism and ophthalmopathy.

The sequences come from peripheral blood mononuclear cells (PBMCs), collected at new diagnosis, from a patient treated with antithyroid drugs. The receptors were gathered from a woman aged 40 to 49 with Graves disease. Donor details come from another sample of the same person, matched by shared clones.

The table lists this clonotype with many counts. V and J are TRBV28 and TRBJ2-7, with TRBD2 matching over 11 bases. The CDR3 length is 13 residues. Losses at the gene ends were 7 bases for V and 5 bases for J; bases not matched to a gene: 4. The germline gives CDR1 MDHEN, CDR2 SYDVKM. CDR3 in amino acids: CASMTSGTHEQYF. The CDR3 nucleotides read TGTGCCAGCATGACTAGCGGGACCCACGAGCAGTACTTC. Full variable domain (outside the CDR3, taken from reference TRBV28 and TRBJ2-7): DVKVTQSSRYLVKRTGEKVFLECVQDMDHENMFWYRQDPGLGLRLIYFSYDVKMKEKGDIPEGYSVSREKKERFSLILESASTNQTSMYLCASMTSGTHEQYFGPGTRLTVT.

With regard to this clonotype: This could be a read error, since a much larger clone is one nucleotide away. The CDR3, as DNA: TGTGCCATCAGTGAGTCCCGGGACGCGGAGGAGAAACTGTTTTTT. Translated: CAISESRDAEEKLFF. The genes are TRBV10-3 and TRBJ1-4; D perhaps matches TRBD1 (5 bases). V was pared by 0 bases and J by 11 bases, with 16 bases between. This CDR3 contains 15 residues. Germline V gene sequence: CDR1 ENHRY, CDR2 SYGVKD.

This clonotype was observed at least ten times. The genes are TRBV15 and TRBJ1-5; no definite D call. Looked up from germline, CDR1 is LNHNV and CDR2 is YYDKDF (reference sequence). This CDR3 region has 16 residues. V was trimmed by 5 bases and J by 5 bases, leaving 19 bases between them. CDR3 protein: CATSGSPSSGDQPQHF. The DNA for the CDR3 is TGTGCCACCAGCGGCTCTCCCAGCTCCGGGGATCAGCCCCAGCATTTT.

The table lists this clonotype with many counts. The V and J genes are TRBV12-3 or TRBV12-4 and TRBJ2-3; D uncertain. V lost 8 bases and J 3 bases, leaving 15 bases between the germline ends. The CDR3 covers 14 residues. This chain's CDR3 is CASLPSLGTDTQYF. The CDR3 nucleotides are TGTGCCAGCCTCCCCAGCCTAGGGACAGATACGCAGTATTTT.

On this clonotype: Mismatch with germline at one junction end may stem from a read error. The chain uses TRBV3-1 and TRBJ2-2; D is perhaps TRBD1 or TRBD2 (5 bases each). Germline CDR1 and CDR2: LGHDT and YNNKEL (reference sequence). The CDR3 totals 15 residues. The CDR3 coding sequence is TGTGCCAGCAGCCAAGGTGGGGGATTGGCCGGGGAGCTGCTTTTT. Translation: CASSQGGGLAGELLF.

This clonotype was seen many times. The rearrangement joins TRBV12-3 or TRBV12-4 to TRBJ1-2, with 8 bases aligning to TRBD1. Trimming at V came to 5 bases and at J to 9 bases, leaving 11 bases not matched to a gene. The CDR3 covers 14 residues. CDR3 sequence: CASSPRTGFSSYTF. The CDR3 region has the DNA TGTGCCAGCAGTCCCCGGACAGGGTTTAGTAGCTACACCTTC.

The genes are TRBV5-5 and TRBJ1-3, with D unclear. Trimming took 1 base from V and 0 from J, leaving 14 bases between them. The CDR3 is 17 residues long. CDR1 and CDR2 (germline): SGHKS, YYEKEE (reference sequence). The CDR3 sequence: CASSLNGLGYSGNTIYF. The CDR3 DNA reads TGTGCCAGCAGCTTGAACGGGCTCGGATACTCTGGAAACACCATATATTTT. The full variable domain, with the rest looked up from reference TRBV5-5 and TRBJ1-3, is DAGVTQSPTHLIKTRGQQVTLRCSPISGHKSVSWYQQVLGQGPQFIFQYYEKEERGRGNFPDRFSARQFPNYSSELNVNALLLGDSALYLCASSLNGLGYSGNTIYFGEGSWLTVV.

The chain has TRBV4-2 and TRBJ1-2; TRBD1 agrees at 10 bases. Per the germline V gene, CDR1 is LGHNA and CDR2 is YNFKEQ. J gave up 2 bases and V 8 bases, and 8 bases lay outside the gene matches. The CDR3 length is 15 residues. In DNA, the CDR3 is TGTGCCAGCGGCGAGGGGACAGGGGCCAACTATGGCTACACCTTC. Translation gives CASGEGTGANYGYTF.

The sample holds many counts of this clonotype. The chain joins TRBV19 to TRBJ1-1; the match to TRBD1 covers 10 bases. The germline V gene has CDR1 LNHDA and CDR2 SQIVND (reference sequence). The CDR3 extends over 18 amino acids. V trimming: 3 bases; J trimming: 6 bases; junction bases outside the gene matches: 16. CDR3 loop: CASSIRQGASGGTPEAFF. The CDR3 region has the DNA TGTGCCAGTAGTATCCGACAGGGGGCGAGCGGTGGTACTCCTGAAGCTTTCTTT.

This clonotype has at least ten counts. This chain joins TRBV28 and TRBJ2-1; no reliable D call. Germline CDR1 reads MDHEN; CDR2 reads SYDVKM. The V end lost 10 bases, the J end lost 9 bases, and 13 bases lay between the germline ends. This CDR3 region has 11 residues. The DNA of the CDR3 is TGTGCCATTGACGGAACGAGTGAGCAGTTCTTC. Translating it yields CAIDGTSEQFF.

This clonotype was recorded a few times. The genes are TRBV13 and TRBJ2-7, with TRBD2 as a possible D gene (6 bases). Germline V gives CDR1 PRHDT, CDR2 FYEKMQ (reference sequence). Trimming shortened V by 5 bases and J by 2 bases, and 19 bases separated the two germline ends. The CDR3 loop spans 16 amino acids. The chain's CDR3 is CASSLRSGELAYEQYF. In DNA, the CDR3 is TGTGCCAGCAGCCTAAGGTCGGGGGAGTTGGCCTACGAGCAGTACTTC.

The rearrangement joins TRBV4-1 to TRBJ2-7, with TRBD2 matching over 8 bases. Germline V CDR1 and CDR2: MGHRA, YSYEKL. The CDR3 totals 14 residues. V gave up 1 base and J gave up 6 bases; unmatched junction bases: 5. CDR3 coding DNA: TGCGCCAGCAGCCAAGCGGGAGGGCGGGTCGAGCAGTACTTC. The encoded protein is CASSQAGGRVEQYF.

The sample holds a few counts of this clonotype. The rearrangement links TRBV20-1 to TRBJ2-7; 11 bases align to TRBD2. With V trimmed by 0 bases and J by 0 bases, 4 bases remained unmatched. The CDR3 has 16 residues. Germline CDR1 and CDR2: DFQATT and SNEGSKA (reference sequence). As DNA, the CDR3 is TGCAGTGCTAGAGACCTAGCGGGAGGAGTCTCCTACGAGCAGTACTTC. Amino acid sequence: CSARDLAGGVSYEQYF.

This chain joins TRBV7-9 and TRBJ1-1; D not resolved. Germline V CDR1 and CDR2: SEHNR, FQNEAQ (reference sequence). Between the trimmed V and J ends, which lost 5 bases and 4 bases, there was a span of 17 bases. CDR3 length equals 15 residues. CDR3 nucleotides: TGTGCCAGCAGCCCCTTAAGGGTGGTGGCCACTGAAGCTTTCTTT. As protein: CASSPLRVVATEAFF.

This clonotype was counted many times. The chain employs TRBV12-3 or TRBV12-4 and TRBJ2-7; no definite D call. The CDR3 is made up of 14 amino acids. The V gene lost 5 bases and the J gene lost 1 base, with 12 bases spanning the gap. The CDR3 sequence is CASSPQGWSYEQYF. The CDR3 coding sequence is TGTGCCAGCAGTCCCCAAGGATGGTCCTACGAGCAGTACTTC.

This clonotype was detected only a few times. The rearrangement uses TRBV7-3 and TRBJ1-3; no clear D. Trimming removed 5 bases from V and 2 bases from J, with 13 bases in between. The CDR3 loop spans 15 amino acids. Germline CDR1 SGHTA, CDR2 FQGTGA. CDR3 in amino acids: CASSVDPAPGNTIYF. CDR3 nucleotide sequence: TGTGCCAGCAGCGTAGACCCAGCCCCTGGAAACACCATATATTTT.